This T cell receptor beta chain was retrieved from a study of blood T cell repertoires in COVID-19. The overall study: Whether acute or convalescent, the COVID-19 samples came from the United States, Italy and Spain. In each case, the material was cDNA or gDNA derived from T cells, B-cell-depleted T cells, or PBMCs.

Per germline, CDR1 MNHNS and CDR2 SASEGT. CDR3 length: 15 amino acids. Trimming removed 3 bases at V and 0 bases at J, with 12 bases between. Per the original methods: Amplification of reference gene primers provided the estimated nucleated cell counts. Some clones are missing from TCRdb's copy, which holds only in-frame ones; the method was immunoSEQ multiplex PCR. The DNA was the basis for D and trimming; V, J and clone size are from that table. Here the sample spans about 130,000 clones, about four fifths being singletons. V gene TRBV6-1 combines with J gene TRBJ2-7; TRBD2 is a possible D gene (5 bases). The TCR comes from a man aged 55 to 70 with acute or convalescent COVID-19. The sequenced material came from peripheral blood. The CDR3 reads CASSEFGGRSYEQYF. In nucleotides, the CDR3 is TGTGCCAGCAGTGAGTTCGGAGGTCGCTCCTACGAGCAGTACTTC.